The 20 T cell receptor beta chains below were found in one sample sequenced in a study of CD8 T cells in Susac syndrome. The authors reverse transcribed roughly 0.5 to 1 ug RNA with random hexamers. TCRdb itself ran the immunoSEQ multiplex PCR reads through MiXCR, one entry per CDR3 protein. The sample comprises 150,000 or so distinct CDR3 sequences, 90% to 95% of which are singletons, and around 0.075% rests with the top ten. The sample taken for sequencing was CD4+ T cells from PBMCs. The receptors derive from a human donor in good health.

Here the CDR3 DNA reads TGTGCCAGTACCATAGGCAGGGATAATGGCTACACCTTC. Translated: CASTIGRDNGYTF. The J gene is TRBJ1-2, the V gene TRBV19, with a tentative D call TRBD1 (5 bases). Between the trimmed V and J ends, which lost 7 bases and 6 bases, there was a span of 15 bases. CDR1 and CDR2 (germline): LNHDA, SQIVND (reference sequence). This CDR3 contains 13 residues.

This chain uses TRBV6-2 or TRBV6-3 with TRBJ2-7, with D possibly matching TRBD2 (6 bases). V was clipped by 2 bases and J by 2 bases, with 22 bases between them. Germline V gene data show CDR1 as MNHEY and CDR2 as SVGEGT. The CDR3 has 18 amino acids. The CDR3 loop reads CASSYSVRGGEDPYEQYF. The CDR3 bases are TGTGCCAGCAGTTACAGCGTGAGGGGAGGAGAAGATCCCTACGAGCAGTACTTC.

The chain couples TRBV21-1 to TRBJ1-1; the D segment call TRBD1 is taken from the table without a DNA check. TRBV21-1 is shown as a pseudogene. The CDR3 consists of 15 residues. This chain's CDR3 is CASSSRGTRNTEAFF. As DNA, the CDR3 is TGTGCCAGCAGCAGCCGGGGGACCCGGAACACTGAAGCTTTCTTT.

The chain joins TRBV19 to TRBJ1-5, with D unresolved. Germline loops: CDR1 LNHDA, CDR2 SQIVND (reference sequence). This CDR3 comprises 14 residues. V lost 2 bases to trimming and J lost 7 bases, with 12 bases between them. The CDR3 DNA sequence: TGTGCCAGTAGTATACGCCGGGGTGGGCAGCCCCAGCATTTT. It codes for CASSIRRGGQPQHF. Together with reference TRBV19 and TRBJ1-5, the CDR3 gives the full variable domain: DGGITQSPKYLFRKEGQNVTLSCEQNLNHDAMYWYRQDPGQGLRLIYYSQIVNDFQKGDIAEGYSVSREKKESFPLTVTSAQKNPTAFYLCASSIRRGGQPQHFGDGTRLSIL.

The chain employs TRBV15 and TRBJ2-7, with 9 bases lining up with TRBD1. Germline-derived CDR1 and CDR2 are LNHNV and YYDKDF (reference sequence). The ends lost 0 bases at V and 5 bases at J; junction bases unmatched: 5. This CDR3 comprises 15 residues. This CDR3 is CATSRDEQGADEQYF. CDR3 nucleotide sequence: TGTGCCACCAGCAGAGATGAACAGGGGGCGGACGAGCAGTACTTC.

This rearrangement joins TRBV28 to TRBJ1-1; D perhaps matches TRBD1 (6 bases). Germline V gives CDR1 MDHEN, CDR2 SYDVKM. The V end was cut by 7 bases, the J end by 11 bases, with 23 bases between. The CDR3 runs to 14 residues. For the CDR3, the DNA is TGTGCCAGCACTCTTGGGGGGGCCTCAGGGGAGGCTTTCTTT. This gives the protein CASTLGGASGEAFF.

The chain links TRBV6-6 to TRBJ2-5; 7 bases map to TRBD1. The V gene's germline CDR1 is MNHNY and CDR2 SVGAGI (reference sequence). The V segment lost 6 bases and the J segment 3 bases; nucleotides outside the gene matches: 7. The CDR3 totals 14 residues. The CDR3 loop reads CASRPQGREETQYF. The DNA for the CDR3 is TGTGCCAGCAGACCACAGGGGCGGGAAGAGACCCAGTACTTC.

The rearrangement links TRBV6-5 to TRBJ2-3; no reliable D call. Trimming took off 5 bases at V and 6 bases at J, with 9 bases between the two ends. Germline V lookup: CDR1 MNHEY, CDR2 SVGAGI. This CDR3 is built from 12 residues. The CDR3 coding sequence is TGTGCCAGCAGTCACCAACGGGATACGCAGTATTTT. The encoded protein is CASSHQRDTQYF.

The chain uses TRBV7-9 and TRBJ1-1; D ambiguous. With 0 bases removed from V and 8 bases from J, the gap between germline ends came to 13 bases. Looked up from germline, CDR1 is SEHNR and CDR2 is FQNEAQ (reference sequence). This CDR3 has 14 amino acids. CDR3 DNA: TGTGCCAGCAGCTTAGCGGGGAGGCATGGGGAAGCTTTCTTT. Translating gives CASSLAGRHGEAFF.

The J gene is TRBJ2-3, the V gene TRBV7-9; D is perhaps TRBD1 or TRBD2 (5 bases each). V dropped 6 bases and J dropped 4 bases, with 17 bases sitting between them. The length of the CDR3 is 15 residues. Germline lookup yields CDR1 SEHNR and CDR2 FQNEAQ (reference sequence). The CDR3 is CASREPGPRADTQYF. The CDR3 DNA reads TGTGCCAGCAGGGAACCGGGACCCCGAGCAGATACGCAGTATTTT.

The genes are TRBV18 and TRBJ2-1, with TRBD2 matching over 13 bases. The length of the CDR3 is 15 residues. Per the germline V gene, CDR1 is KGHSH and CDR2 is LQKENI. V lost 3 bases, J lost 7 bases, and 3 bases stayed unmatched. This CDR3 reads CASSPSTSGGNEQFF. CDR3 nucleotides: TGTGCCAGCTCACCCTCGACTAGCGGGGGGAATGAGCAGTTCTTC.

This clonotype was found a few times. In DNA, the CDR3 is TGTGCCAGCAGTTTTAGCGGATACGAGCAGTACTTC. This sequence encodes CASSFSGYEQYF. The J gene is TRBJ2-7, the V gene TRBV27; tentatively, D is TRBD2 (6 bases). CDR1 and CDR2 (germline): MNHEY, SMNVEV (reference sequence). Trimming cost V 3 bases and J 4 bases, with 7 bases left between them. The CDR3 totals 12 residues.

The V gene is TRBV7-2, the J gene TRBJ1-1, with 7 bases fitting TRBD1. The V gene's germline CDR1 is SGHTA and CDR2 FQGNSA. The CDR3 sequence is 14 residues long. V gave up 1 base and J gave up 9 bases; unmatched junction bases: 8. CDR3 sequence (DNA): TGTGCCAGCAGCTTAGGAAAGCAGGGGGTTAAAGCTTTCTTT. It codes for CASSLGKQGVKAFF.

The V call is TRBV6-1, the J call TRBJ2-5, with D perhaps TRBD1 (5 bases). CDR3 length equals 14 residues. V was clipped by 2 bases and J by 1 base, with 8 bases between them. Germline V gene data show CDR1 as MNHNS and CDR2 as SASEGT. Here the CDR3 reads CASSEIDSQETQYF. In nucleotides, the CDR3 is TGTGCCAGCAGTGAAATCGACAGCCAAGAGACCCAGTACTTC.

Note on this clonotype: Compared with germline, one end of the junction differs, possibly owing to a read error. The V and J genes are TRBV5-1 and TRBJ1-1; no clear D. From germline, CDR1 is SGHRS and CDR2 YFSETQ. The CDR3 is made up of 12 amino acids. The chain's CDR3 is CASSLVGTQAFF. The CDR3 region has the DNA TGCGCCAGCAGCTTGGTCGGCACTCAAGCTTTCTTT. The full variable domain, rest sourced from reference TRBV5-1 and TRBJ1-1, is KAGVTQTPRYLIKTRGQQVTLSCSPISGHRSVSWYQQTPGQGLQFLFEYFSETQRNKGNFPGRFSGRQFSNSRSEMNVSTLELGDSALYLCASSLVGTQAFFGQGTRLTVV.

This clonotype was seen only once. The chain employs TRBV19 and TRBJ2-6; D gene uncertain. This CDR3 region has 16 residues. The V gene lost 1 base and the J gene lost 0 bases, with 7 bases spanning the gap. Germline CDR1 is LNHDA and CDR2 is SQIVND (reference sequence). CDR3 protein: CASSIGISSGANVLTF. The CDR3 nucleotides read TGTGCCAGTAGTATAGGGATAAGCTCTGGGGCCAACGTCCTGACTTTC.

This chain's CDR3 is CSARGSSGRVGLFF. The CDR3 nucleotides are TGCAGTGCTAGGGGGTCTAGCGGGAGGGTGGGGCTGTTTTTT. The J gene is TRBJ2-2, the V gene TRBV20-1; TRBD2 agrees at 12 bases. Germline loops: CDR1 DFQATT, CDR2 SNEGSKA (reference sequence). V shed 3 bases, J shed 13 bases, and the junction held 9 bases outside the gene matches. The CDR3 has 14 residues.

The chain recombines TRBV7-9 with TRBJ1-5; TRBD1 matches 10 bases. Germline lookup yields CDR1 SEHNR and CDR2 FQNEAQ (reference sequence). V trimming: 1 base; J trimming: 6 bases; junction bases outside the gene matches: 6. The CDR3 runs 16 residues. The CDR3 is CASSLGDRGGSQPQHF. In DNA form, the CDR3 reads TGTGCCAGCAGCTTAGGGGACAGGGGAGGAAGTCAGCCCCAGCATTTT. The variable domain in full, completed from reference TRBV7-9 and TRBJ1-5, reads DTGVSQNPRHKITKRGQNVTFRCDPISEHNRLYWYRQTLGQGPEFLTYFQNEAQLEKSRLLSDRFSAERPKGSFSTLEIQRTEQGDSAMYLCASSLGDRGGSQPQHFGDGTRLSIL.

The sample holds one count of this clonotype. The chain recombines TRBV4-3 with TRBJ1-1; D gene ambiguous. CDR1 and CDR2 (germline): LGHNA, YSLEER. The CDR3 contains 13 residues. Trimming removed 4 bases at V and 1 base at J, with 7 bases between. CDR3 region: CASSPKENTEAFF. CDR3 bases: TGCGCCAGCAGCCCGAAGGAGAACACTGAAGCTTTCTTT.

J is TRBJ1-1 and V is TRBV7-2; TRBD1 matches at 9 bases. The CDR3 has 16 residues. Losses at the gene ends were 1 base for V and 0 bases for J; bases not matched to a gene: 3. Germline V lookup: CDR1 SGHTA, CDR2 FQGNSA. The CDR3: CASSLVGQGMNTEAFF. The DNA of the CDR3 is TGTGCCAGCAGCTTAGTCGGACAGGGGATGAACACTGAAGCTTTCTTT.